Here is one T cell receptor (beta chain) with its context. This CDR3 spans 17 amino acids. The junction had 9 bases not matched to a gene; V was cut back by 4 bases and J by 2 bases. CDR1 is SGHRS and CDR2 is YFSETQ in the germline V gene. The entry originates in a study of cytomegalovirus exposure and HLA in healthy donors. The study ran its PCR with 60 Vbeta and 13 Jbeta primers. Repertoires were generated with immunoSEQ multiplex PCR, while TCRdb's copy carries only in-frame clones and drops some. Seen here are 150,000 to 200,000 clones, around 68% observed once, and the top ten hold approximately 1.5%.

The TCR originated in a man aged 45 to 65 in good health and CMV-seronegative. The source material was PBMCs. The rearrangement uses TRBV5-1 and TRBJ1-2; 12 positions match TRBD1. The CDR3 DNA is TGCGCCAGCAGCGTGGGACAGGGGGCGCGGACCAACTATGGCTACACCTTC. As protein: CASSVGQGARTNYGYTF.